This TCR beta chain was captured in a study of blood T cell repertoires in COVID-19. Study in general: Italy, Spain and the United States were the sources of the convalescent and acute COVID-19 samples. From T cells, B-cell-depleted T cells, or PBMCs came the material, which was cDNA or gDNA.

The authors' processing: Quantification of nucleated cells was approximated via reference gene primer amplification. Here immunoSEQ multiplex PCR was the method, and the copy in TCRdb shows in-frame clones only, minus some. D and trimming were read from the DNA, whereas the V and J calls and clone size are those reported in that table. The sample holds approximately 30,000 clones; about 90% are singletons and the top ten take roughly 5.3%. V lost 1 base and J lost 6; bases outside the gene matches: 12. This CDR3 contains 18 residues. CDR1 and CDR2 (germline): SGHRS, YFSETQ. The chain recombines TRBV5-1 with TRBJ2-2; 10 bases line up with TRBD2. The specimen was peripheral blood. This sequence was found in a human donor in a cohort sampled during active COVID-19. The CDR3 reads CASSLPVSGRAGAGELFF. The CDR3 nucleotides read TGCGCCAGCAGCTTGCCGGTCAGCGGGAGGGCCGGTGCCGGGGAGCTGTTTTTT. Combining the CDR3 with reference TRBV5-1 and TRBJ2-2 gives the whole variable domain KAGVTQTPRYLIKTRGQQVTLSCSPISGHRSVSWYQQTPGQGLQFLFEYFSETQRNKGNFPGRFSGRQFSNSRSEMNVSTLELGDSALYLCASSLPVSGRAGAGELFFGEGSRLTVL.